This TCR beta chain was recovered during a study of CD8 T cells in Susac syndrome. Bulk CD8+ and CD4+ cells came from magnetic negative isolation; CD8+ TEMRA by FACS. RNA, at roughly 0.5 to 1 ug, was reverse transcribed with random hexamers. Amplification of TCR beta CDR3 by immunoSEQ multiplex PCR spanned 54 Vbeta and 13 Jbeta. TCRdb re-analysed the immunoSEQ multiplex PCR reads in MiXCR, keeping a single row per CDR3 protein. The sample has approximately 120,000 distinct CDR3 sequences; roughly 89% are singletons. The CDR3 is 15 amino acids. The germline V and J ends were trimmed by 5 bases and 0 bases, with 14 bases remaining between them. Germline CDR1 is MNHEY and CDR2 is SMNVEV (reference sequence).

The clonotype was recovered from a human donor with multiple sclerosis. The sequencing input was CD8+ T cells from PBMCs. The chain couples TRBV27 to TRBJ2-7, with D possibly being TRBD1 (5 bases). CDR3: CASSTLRQSSYEQYF. DNA for the CDR3: TGTGCCAGCAGTACCCTCCGACAGTCCTCCTACGAGCAGTACTTC.